This TCR beta chain was sequenced in a study of T-cell reconstitution after alpha-beta-depleted transplantation in children. The library targeted TCRbeta and was prepared with unique molecular identifiers. TCRdb processed the PCR reads anew with MiXCR; each CDR3 protein has one entry. The sample includes fewer than 1 million distinct CDR3 sequences, around 15% of them seen just once. Trimming pared 1 base from V and 2 bases from J, leaving 15 bases between. The CDR3 extends over 16 amino acids. Germline-derived CDR1 and CDR2 are SGHRS and YFSETQ. V and J are TRBV5-1 and TRBJ1-1; TRBD1 is a possible D gene (6 bases). The sequence was obtained from a male patient aged 10-17 years who had a stem cell transplant for acute lymphoblastic leukemia, so the T cells may come from the graft donor. The sample consisted of PBMCs, mostly from graft donor cells, taken 360 days after TCRalphabeta/CD19-depleted stem cell transplant. CDR3 nucleotide sequence: TGCGCCAGCAGCTTGTCCCCCTTGGGGGGCAACACTGAAGCTTTCTTT. It yields the protein CASSLSPLGGNTEAFF. Drawing the rest from reference TRBV5-1 and TRBJ1-1, the complete variable domain is KAGVTQTPRYLIKTRGQQVTLSCSPISGHRSVSWYQQTPGQGLQFLFEYFSETQRNKGNFPGRFSGRQFSNSRSEMNVSTLELGDSALYLCASSLSPLGGNTEAFFGQGTRLTVV.